The 4 T cell receptor beta chains below were found in one sample sequenced in a study of cytomegalovirus exposure and HLA in healthy donors. PCR amplification relied on 60 Vbeta primers (plus 13 Jbeta primers). TCRdb keeps only in-frame clones here, not all; method: immunoSEQ multiplex PCR. The sample includes 90,000 to 110,000 clones, almost 75% seen only once; the top ten take over 7.5%. What was sequenced was PBMCs. The receptors come from a man aged 35 to 55 in good health and CMV-seronegative.

The V and J genes are TRBV29-1 and TRBJ1-1, with TRBD1 identical over 9 bases. V lost 7 bases and J lost 4; bases outside the gene matches: 7. CDR1 and CDR2 from the germline V gene are SQVTM and ANQGSEA. This CDR3 is 13 amino acids long. For the CDR3, the DNA is TGCAGCGCCAAACAGGGGGCTATCACTGAAGCTTTCTTT. Amino acid sequence: CSAKQGAITEAFF.

The genes are TRBV29-1 and TRBJ2-2; D remains unclear. The CDR3 extends over 13 amino acids. With 1 base removed from V and 2 bases from J, the gap between germline ends came to 5 bases. Germline CDR1 reads SQVTM; CDR2 reads ANQGSEA. This chain's CDR3 is CSVEGLNTGELFF. For the CDR3, the DNA is TGCAGCGTTGAAGGTCTCAACACCGGGGAGCTGTTTTTT.

The DNA of the CDR3 is TGCAGTGCTAGGAGCGTTGATACGCAGTATTTT. Translation gives CSARSVDTQYF. The chain couples TRBV20-1 to TRBJ2-3; D gene ambiguous. V lost 3 bases to trimming and J lost 6 bases, with 7 bases between them. The CDR3 spans 11 residues. Germline V gene lookup returns CDR1 DFQATT and CDR2 SNEGSKA (reference sequence).

V is TRBV4-2 and J is TRBJ2-3, with TRBD2 matching over 10 bases. The CDR3 runs 15 residues. With V trimmed by 6 bases and J by 0 bases, 3 bases remained unmatched. Germline lookup yields CDR1 LGHNA and CDR2 YNFKEQ. CDR3 protein: CASRGLAASTDTQYF. The CDR3 region has the DNA TGTGCCAGCAGAGGACTAGCGGCCAGCACAGATACGCAGTATTTT.